This T cell receptor beta chain comes out of a study of T cell repertoires in cytomegalovirus infection. Notes on the study in general: What dominated the ex vivo response were HLA-C-restricted CMV-specific TCR beta clonotypes.

In this sample, this clonotype turned up many times. Its matching antigen is unknown. Germline CDR1 SEHNR, CDR2 FQNEAQ (reference sequence). The CDR3 runs 16 residues. Trimming shortened V by 5 bases and J by 0 bases, and 17 bases separated the two germline ends. One entry per CDR3 protein, called by TCRdb with MiXCR from the reads. Counted here are approximately 500,000 distinct CDR3 sequences, 16% occurring once; the ten biggest clones make up 20% to 30%. The chain is built from TRBV7-9 and TRBJ2-7, with a possible D match to TRBD1 (6 bases). The sequencing sample was made of CD8+ T cells from PBMCs. The sequence came from a human donor in good health (CMV status not recorded). Some clones in this sample may be carry-over from other donors' samples. The CDR3 DNA sequence: TGTGCCAGCAGCCCCAGGGGAGCGCTGAGCTCCTACGAGCAGTACTTC. Translating it yields CASSPRGALSSYEQYF.